A selection of T cell receptor beta chains follows, all from one sample in a study of a mutant IDH1 vaccine in newly diagnosed glioma. The antigens these receptors bind are not known. The protocol was immunoSEQ multiplex PCR, while the TCRdb copy is restricted to in-frame clones and leaves out a portion. The repertoire holds about 59,000 clones, with roughly four fifths as singletons. Sample: PBMCs, taken from a glioma patient whose treatment included an IDH1 peptide vaccine. The origin of the receptors is a man younger than 40 with glioma. Both conserved end residues are part of each CDR3. The D gene is left open where the match is weak. Expanded clones are given a class, and other clones once, few, many or no size at all.

TRBD2	TRBV4-1	NA	TRBJ2-1	TGCGCCAGCAGCCAAGTTCGCGGGGGGGTCTCCTACAATGAGCAGTTCTTC	CASSQVRGGVSYNEQFF
NA	TRBV5-1	NA	TRBJ2-7	TGCGCCAGCAGCTTGGAGCGGTCCTACGAGCAGTACTTC	CASSLERSYEQYF
TRBD1	TRBV7-8	NA	TRBJ1-5	TGTGCCAGCAGCCAAAGACAGGGGGAAAGCAATCAGCCCCAGCATTTT	CASSQRQGESNQPQHF
NA	TRBV29-1	NA	TRBJ1-2	TGCAGCGTTGAGGTTGGGTGGAGCCGCCTAGGGTATGGCTACACCTTC	CSVEVGWSRLGYGYTF
TRBD1	TRBV11-2	NA	TRBJ1-2	TGTGCCAGCAGCTTAGGGGGACAGGCCAACTATGGCTACACCTTC	CASSLGGQANYGYTF
TRBD1	TRBV28	NA	TRBJ1-6	TGTGCCAGCAGTTTATACAGGGGTGGTTCACCCCTCCACTTT	CASSLYRGGSPLHF
NA	TRBV30	NA	TRBJ1-6	TGTGCCTGGAGGAGGGCACAATATAATTCACCCCTCCACTTT	CAWRRAQYNSPLHF
TRBD1	TRBV15	NA	TRBJ1-3	TGTGCCACCAGCAGGGAACAGGGGCCTGGAAACACCATATATTTT	CATSREQGPGNTIYF
NA	TRBV28	NA	TRBJ1-3	TGTGCCAGCAGTTCTCCTGGGGGCTCTTCTGGAAACACCATATATTTT	CASSSPGGSSGNTIYF
NA	TRBV2	NA	TRBJ1-6	TGTGCCAGCAATTATCTGGGGACGGGAAATTCACCCCTCCACTTT	CASNYLGTGNSPLHF
NA	TRBV19	NA	TRBJ1-1	TGTGCCAGTAGTATGGCAGACAGCACTGAAGCTTTCTTT	CASSMADSTEAFF
NA	TRBV7-8	NA	TRBJ1-3	TGTGCCAGCAGCTCCCGGGGGGCCTACTCTGGAAACACCATATATTTT	CASSSRGAYSGNTIYF
TRBD1	TRBV7-9	NA	TRBJ2-5	TGTGCCAGCAGCTCGGGACAGGGCAATCAAGAGACCCAGTACTTC	CASSSGQGNQETQYF
NA	TRBV7-9	few	TRBJ2-5	TGTGCCAGCAGCTTAGCGAATGGTCGGCATCAAGAGACCCAGTACTTC	CASSLANGRHQETQYF
NA	TRBV15	NA	TRBJ2-2	TGTGCCACCGGCTGGAGAGCCGGGGAGCTGTTTTTT	CATGWRAGELFF
NA	TRBV7-9	once	TRBJ2-7	TGTGCCAGCAGCTTAGTTCAGGGCGGCTCCTACGAGCAGTACTTC	CASSLVQGGSYEQYF
TRBD1	TRBV10-1	NA	TRBJ2-1	TGCGCCAGCAGTGAGTCTACCCGGGACAGGGGCTACAATGAGCAGTTCTTC	CASSESTRDRGYNEQFF
TRBD1	TRBV6-1	NA	TRBJ2-6	TGTGCCACCAAATCAGGGGGCTCTGGGGCCAACGTCCTGACTTTC	CATKSGGSGANVLTF
TRBD1	TRBV29-1	NA	TRBJ1-4	TGCAGCGTTGAAGATCTTTCTTGGGACAGAGGACACAGATGGTTT	CSVEDLSWDRGHRWF
NA	TRBV15	few	TRBJ1-2	TGTGCCACCAGCAGAGGTGGAACAGTCTATGGCTACACCTTC	CATSRGGTVYGYTF
NA	TRBV20-1	few	TRBJ1-1	TGCAGTGCGGTGGGAAATAGAATAGCTTTCTTT	CSAVGNRIAFF
NA	TRBV19	NA	TRBJ1-1	TGTGCCAGTAGTATGAGGGGTACTGAAGCTTTCTTT	CASSMRGTEAFF
TRBD2	TRBV13	NA	TRBJ2-1	TGTGCCAGCAGTCATTCGGGGGGGCGGTTCAATGAGCAGTTCTTC	CASSHSGGRFNEQFF
TRBD1	TRBV4-1	NA	TRBJ1-2	TGCGCCAGCAGCCCGCGGGACAGGGGGCCGGATGGCTACACCTTC	CASSPRDRGPDGYTF
TRBD2	TRBV28	few	TRBJ2-7	TGTGCCAGCAGTCAGTTGCGGGGGGGGCAGTACTTC	CASSQLRGGQYF
TRBD1	TRBV2	once	TRBJ1-2	TGTGCCAGTACAATCCGGGACAGAGACGGCTACACCTTC	CASTIRDRDGYTF
NA	TRBV6-6	NA	TRBJ1-2	TGTGCCAGCAGCCCCTCTTCGGGCGGCAGTGGCTACACCTTC	CASSPSSGGSGYTF
NA	TRBV19	once	TRBJ2-1	TGTGCCAGTAGTATAAACAGGGACAATCCCTACAATGAGCAGTTCTTC	CASSINRDNPYNEQFF
TRBD1	TRBV6-1	NA	TRBJ2-1	TGTGCCAGCAGTGCCCATCAGGGGGCCTCTTACAATGAGCAGTTCTTC	CASSAHQGASYNEQFF
NA	TRBV6-5	NA	TRBJ1-2	TGTGCCAGCAGTTCCCCCGGGGGAGCTAACTATGGCTACACCTTC	CASSSPGGANYGYTF
NA	TRBV13	NA	TRBJ2-2	TGTGCCAGCAGCCCAGGGACCGAAGTCACCGGGGAGCTGTTTTTT	CASSPGTEVTGELFF
NA	TRBV19	NA	TRBJ1-1	TGTGCCAGTAGTAAGGTCGCGAACACTGAAGCTTTCTTT	CASSKVANTEAFF
NA	TRBV27	NA	TRBJ2-1	TGTGCCAGCAATTCCTTTTCTGAGTTCTCCTACAATGAGCAGTTCTTC	CASNSFSEFSYNEQFF
TRBD2	TRBV19	once	TRBJ2-2	TGTGCCGTTCGGCGGGGGGTTGATGCCGGGGAGCTGTTTTTT	CAVRRGVDAGELFF
TRBD1	TRBV5-1	NA	TRBJ2-5	TGCGCCAGCAGCTCTGTTTCAGGACAGGGCCAAGAGACCCAGTACTTC	CASSSVSGQGQETQYF
TRBD2	TRBV5-1	NA	TRBJ2-7	TGCGCCAGCAGACTGGGGGGTGATGATAGCGGGCTCTACGAGCAGTACTTC	CASRLGGDDSGLYEQYF
NA	TRBV6-5	NA	TRBJ2-1	TGTGCCAGCAGTTACGGTTACCGGAATGAGCAGTTCTTC	CASSYGYRNEQFF
TRBD1	TRBV5-1	NA	TRBJ1-2	TGCGCCAGCAGCTTGGATCCTAACAGGGGTTTTGGTGGCTACACCTTC	CASSLDPNRGFGGYTF
NA	TRBV6-5	NA	TRBJ2-3	TGTGCCAGCACCAGGCGGGGCTCCACAGATACGCAGTATTTT	CASTRRGSTDTQYF
NA	TRBV18	NA	TRBJ2-7	TGTGCCAGCTCACCACTTCAGGTCTTCTACGAGCAGTACTTC	CASSPLQVFYEQYF
NA	TRBV28	NA	TRBJ2-3	TGTGCCAGCAGTTTGTCGCAGGGAGCAGATACGCAGTATTTT	CASSLSQGADTQYF
NA	TRBV30	NA	TRBJ1-1	TGTGCCTGGAGTACAGGGACCTTCCACACTGAAGCTTTCTTT	CAWSTGTFHTEAFF
NA	TRBV11-1	NA	TRBJ1-1	TGTGCCAGCAGCTTAGAGGAGTACACTGAAGCTTTCTTT	CASSLEEYTEAFF
NA	TRBV5-1	NA	TRBJ1-1	TGCGCCAGCAGCTGGGGGGGCCCCAACACTGAAGCTTTCTTT	CASSWGGPNTEAFF
NA	TRBV18	NA	TRBJ1-1	TGTGCCAGCTCAACCCGGACAGCCATGAACACTGAAGCTTTCTTT	CASSTRTAMNTEAFF
NA	TRBV9	few	TRBJ2-2	TGTGCCAGCAGCGGTCTACAGGGTAGGACCGGGGAGCTGTTTTTT	CASSGLQGRTGELFF
TRBD2	TRBV5-1	NA	TRBJ2-3	TGCGCCAGCAGCTCCTTAGCGGGGGGGCCTGTAGATACGCAGTATTTT	CASSSLAGGPVDTQYF
TRBD2	TRBV5-3	NA	TRBJ2-2	TGTGCCAGAAGACCCGGGGAGGGAGGGACCGGGGAGCTGTTTTTT	CARRPGEGGTGELFF
NA	TRBV18	NA	TRBJ1-6	TGTGCCAGCTCACAAGACAGCGTTAATTCACCCCTCCACTTT	CASSQDSVNSPLHF
NA	TRBV14	NA	TRBJ2-5	TGTGCCAGCAGCCCCGGGCTTGTAACCCAGTACTTC	CASSPGLVTQYF
TRBD1	TRBV27	NA	TRBJ1-2	TGTGCCAGCAGTTTATCGCGGACAGGGTTGGGCTACACCTTC	CASSLSRTGLGYTF
NA	TRBV28	NA	TRBJ1-1	TGTGCCAGCAGTTTAGGTGGGGGGAACACTGAAGCTTTCTTT	CASSLGGGNTEAFF
NA	TRBV29-1	NA	TRBJ1-2	TGCAGCGTTGGAGGGGGGTATTGGGACTATGGCTACACCTTC	CSVGGGYWDYGYTF
NA	TRBV7-8	few	TRBJ1-1	TGTGCCAGCAGCTTAGGGGAGGGGGGTACTGAAGCTTTCTTT	CASSLGEGGTEAFF
TRBD1	TRBV2	once	TRBJ2-7	TGTGCCAGCAGGACCGGGACAGGGGCCCACGAGCAGTACTTC	CASRTGTGAHEQYF